The 3 T cell receptor beta chains reported below all come from one sample, sequenced in a study of Ad26.COV2.S vaccination and SARS-CoV-2 variants. Treatment given: over 15 received Ad26.COV2.S at low or high dose, single or two shots; 5 received placebo; per-sample allocation not given. The samples date from day 63 after the first vaccine or placebo injection. Assay used: immunoSEQ multiplex PCR; TCRdb lists only in-frame clones, some missing. The table has about 350,000 clones, around 88% seen once; the top ten hold around 4.5%. Material: peripheral blood, obtained in a trial of Ad26.COV2.S vaccine versus placebo. These receptor sequences come from a person aged 18-65 years who received the Ad26.COV2.S COVID-19 vaccine or a placebo.

The genes are TRBV18 and TRBJ2-5; 13 bases align to TRBD2. The junction had 21 bases not matched to a gene; V was cut back by 3 bases and J by 5 bases. The CDR3 runs 21 residues. Germline CDR1 reads KGHSH; CDR2 reads LQKENI. The CDR3, as DNA: TGTGCCAGCTCACCGGGGTGGAGCGACAACGGACTAGCGGGAGTTTCCGAGACCCAGTACTTC. It translates to CASSPGWSDNGLAGVSETQYF.

V is TRBV9 and J is TRBJ2-7; TRBD2 aligns across 7 bases. CDR3 length equals 15 residues. The J segment lost 0 bases and the V segment lost 2 bases, leaving 5 bases of the junction unmatched. Germline V gene sequence: CDR1 SGDLS, CDR2 YYNGEE. The CDR3 DNA sequence: TGTGCCAGCAGCGTTTCTAGCGGTAGCTCCTACGAGCAGTACTTC. It codes for CASSVSSGSSYEQYF.

V and J are TRBV29-1 and TRBJ1-4, with TRBD1 as a possible D gene (6 bases). Trimming took off 6 bases at V and 7 bases at J, with 18 bases between the two ends. CDR1 SQVTM and CDR2 ANQGSEA come from the germline V gene. This CDR3 is 14 amino acids long. This chain's CDR3 is CSVAEQGGSEKLFF. The DNA of the CDR3 is TGCAGCGTGGCGGAACAGGGAGGGAGTGAAAAACTGTTTTTT.